This T cell receptor (beta chain) was captured in a study of CD8 T cells in ankylosing spondylitis. Regarding the study as a whole: A number of the motif variants had already been described in reactive arthritis synovial fluid and blood. Seemingly distinctive of ankylosing spondylitis blood was a TCR beta motif formed by eight highly homologous variants. Clones tied to disease were said to be significantly enriched in matched ankylosing spondylitis synovial fluid.

Germline values: CDR1 SGHTA, CDR2 FQGNSA. Trimming took 5 bases from V and 6 from J; bases not matched to a gene: 4. The CDR3 extends over 13 amino acids. Quantitative 5'-RACE was performed with molecular barcodes, and it yielded the TCR beta libraries. TCRdb analysed the 5' RACE reads with MiXCR anew, one entry per CDR3 protein. Here the sample spans 210,000 or so distinct CDR3 sequences, under 8.5% being singletons. This clonotype was observed at least ten times. The antigen is not known. Input material: blood, either unsorted or a sorted T cell fraction (not recorded which). The chain combines TRBV7-2 with TRBJ2-3; the match to TRBD2 covers 8 bases. The TCR was taken from a female donor with ankylosing spondylitis or in good health (not recorded which). The CDR3 protein is CASSHRLADTQYF. CDR3 DNA: TGTGCCAGCAGCCACCGACTAGCGGATACGCAGTATTTT.